These 14 T cell receptor beta chains were sequenced from one sample in a study of identical twins. TCRdb reprocessed the 5' RACE reads via MiXCR and lists one record per CDR3 protein. The repertoire consists of about 1.7 million distinct CDR3 sequences, with around a third occurring once and the leading ten covering 0.27%. Sequenced sample: cord blood. Receptors originate from a newborn girl in good health.

V usage is TRBV20-1 and J usage is TRBJ2-5, with D unclear. Trimming removed 2 bases from V and 2 bases from J, with 6 bases in between. Germline V gene data show CDR1 as DFQATT and CDR2 as SNEGSKA (reference sequence). The CDR3 contains 12 residues. The CDR3 sequence: CSARPQQETQYF. For the CDR3, the DNA is TGCAGTGCTAGACCCCAGCAAGAGACCCAGTACTTC.

This clonotype came up a few times. The rearrangement joins TRBV2 to TRBJ2-1; D may be TRBD1 (6 bases). The V end was cut by 7 bases, the J end by 10 bases, with 8 bases between. Germline CDR1 reads SNHLY; CDR2 reads FYNNEI. The CDR3 has 10 amino acids. CDR3 in amino acids: CASTGTEQFF. CDR3 DNA: TGTGCCAGCACTGGGACAGAGCAGTTCTTC. The full variable domain, in which reference TRBV2 and TRBJ2-1 provide the parts outside the CDR3, is EPEVTQTPSHQVTQMGQEVILRCVPISNHLYFYWYRQILGQKVEFLVSFYNNEISEKSEIFDDQFSVERPDGSNFTLKIRSTKLEDSAMYFCASTGTEQFFGPGTRLTVL.

This clonotype occurred a few times. The V gene is TRBV6-6, the J gene TRBJ1-2, with 10 bases that match TRBD1. The germline gives CDR1 MNHNY, CDR2 SVGAGI (reference sequence). The junction had 4 bases not matched to a gene; V was cut back by 7 bases and J by 8 bases. The CDR3 has 12 residues. CDR3 residues: CASKDRGQGYTF. The CDR3 DNA follows: TGTGCCAGCAAAGACAGGGGGCAAGGCTACACCTTC.

The chain joins TRBV29-1 to TRBJ2-3, with 8 bases that match TRBD1. Per the germline V gene, CDR1 is SQVTM and CDR2 is ANQGSEA. After removal of 7 bases from V and 2 bases from J, the junction contained 11 bases not matched to a gene. The CDR3 is made up of 15 amino acids. DNA of the CDR3: TGCAGCGCTATTCCCTGGGACAGGTCCACAGATACGCAGTATTTT. The encoded protein is CSAIPWDRSTDTQYF.

V gene TRBV29-1 combines with J gene TRBJ1-5; possible D gene TRBD1, 5 bases. The CDR3 length is 14 residues. V was pared by 6 bases and J by 1 base, with 13 bases between. Germline V gene lookup returns CDR1 SQVTM and CDR2 ANQGSEA. CDR3: CSVRVFSSNQPQHF. CDR3 bases: TGCAGCGTCAGGGTTTTTTCGAGCAATCAGCCCCAGCATTTT.

V gene TRBV4-1 combines with J gene TRBJ2-2, with 11 bases lining up with TRBD2. This CDR3 spans 16 amino acids. The germline V gene has CDR1 MGHRA and CDR2 YSYEKL. The V segment lost 0 bases and the J segment 6 bases; nucleotides outside the gene matches: 3. CDR3 sequence (DNA): TGCGCCAGCAGCCAAGAGGCTAGCGGGAGGTCCGGGGAGCTGTTTTTT. Translating gives CASSQEASGRSGELFF.

The chain combines TRBV20-1 with TRBJ2-1; possibly TRBD1 or TRBD2 for D (5 bases each). The CDR3 extends over 12 amino acids. V gave up 0 bases and J gave up 9 bases, with 9 bases separating them. CDR1 is DFQATT, CDR2 SNEGSKA, per germline (reference sequence). As DNA, the CDR3 is TGCAGTGCTAGAGATTTAGGGACTGAGCAGTTCTTC. It is translated as CSARDLGTEQFF.

The chain has TRBV4-1 and TRBJ1-5; no clear D gene. CDR1 and CDR2 (germline): MGHRA, YSYEKL. V lost 0 bases and J 4 bases, leaving 7 bases between the germline ends. This CDR3 contains 14 residues. For the CDR3, the DNA is TGCGCCAGCAGCCAAGATACCAGAAATCAGCCCCAGCATTTT. The encoded protein is CASSQDTRNQPQHF.

This clonotype was seen a few times. V is TRBV2 and J is TRBJ2-7; the D gene is possibly TRBD1 (6 bases). The better agreement between TRBJ2-5 and the DNA end casts doubt on the J call. Germline V CDR1 and CDR2: SNHLY, FYNNEI. This CDR3 comprises 12 residues. The CDR3 DNA reads TGTGCCACCACAGGGTTCCAAGAGACCCAGTACTTC. Translation gives CATTGFQETQYF.

This clonotype was seen a few times. The gene calls are TRBV24-1 and TRBJ1-2, with unresolved D. V was pared by 3 bases and J by 2 bases, with 15 bases between. Germline V gene data show CDR1 as KGHDR and CDR2 as SFDVKD. The CDR3 loop spans 16 amino acids. Here the CDR3 reads CATSDGGWPPNYGYTF. In nucleotides, the CDR3 is TGTGCCACCAGTGATGGAGGGTGGCCCCCCAACTATGGCTACACCTTC.

This chain links TRBV20-1 with TRBJ2-2; D remains ambiguous. Trimming took off 2 bases at V and 4 bases at J, with 14 bases between the two ends. Germline V CDR1 and CDR2: DFQATT, SNEGSKA (reference sequence). This CDR3 contains 15 residues. This chain's CDR3 is CSARRVGLPTGELFF. The CDR3 nucleotides read TGCAGTGCTAGAAGGGTAGGGCTTCCCACCGGGGAGCTGTTTTTT.

This clonotype was detected only a few times. This rearrangement joins TRBV10-3 to TRBJ2-3; no definite D call. V was cut by 2 bases and J by 3 bases, with 15 bases left in between. Per germline, CDR1 ENHRY and CDR2 SYGVKD. The CDR3 is 16 residues long. The CDR3 reads CAISETVVMGTDTQYF. The CDR3 DNA reads as TGTGCCATCAGTGAGACTGTAGTGATGGGAACAGATACGCAGTATTTT.

CDR3 DNA: TGTGCCACCAGCAGAGATGGGGACCTCTTCACAGATACGCAGTATTTT. Its protein is CATSRDGDLFTDTQYF. The chain couples TRBV15 to TRBJ2-3; D could derive from TRBD1 or TRBD2 (5 bases each). Trimming cost V 0 bases and J 2 bases, with 12 bases left between them. The CDR3 totals 16 residues. CDR1 and CDR2 (germline): LNHNV, YYDKDF (reference sequence).

The chain links TRBV20-1 to TRBJ2-7; TRBD2 matches at 10 bases. V shed 0 bases and J 2 bases; nucleotides not matched to a gene: 4. There are 15 residues in the CDR3. Germline assignment: CDR1 DFQATT and CDR2 SNEGSKA (reference sequence). The DNA for the CDR3 is TGCAGTGCTAGAGACCGGACTAGCGGAGCCTACGAGCAGTACTTC. Translating it yields CSARDRTSGAYEQYF.